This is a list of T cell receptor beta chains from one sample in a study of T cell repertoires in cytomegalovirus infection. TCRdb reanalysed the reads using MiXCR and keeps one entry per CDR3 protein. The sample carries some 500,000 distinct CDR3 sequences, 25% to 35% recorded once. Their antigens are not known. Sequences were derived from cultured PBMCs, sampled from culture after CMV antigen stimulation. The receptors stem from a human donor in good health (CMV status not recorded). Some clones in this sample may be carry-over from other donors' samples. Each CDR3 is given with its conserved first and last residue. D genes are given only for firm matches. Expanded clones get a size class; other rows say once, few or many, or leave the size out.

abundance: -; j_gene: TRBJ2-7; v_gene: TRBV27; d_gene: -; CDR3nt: TGTGCCAGCAGTTCGACTAGATCCCCCACGGGAGAGCAGTACTTC; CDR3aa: CASSSTRSPTGEQYF
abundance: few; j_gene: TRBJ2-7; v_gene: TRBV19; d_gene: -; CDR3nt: TGTGCCAGTAGGCCCGGGGGCAGATCATCCTACGAGCAGTACTTC; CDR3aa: CASRPGGRSSYEQYF
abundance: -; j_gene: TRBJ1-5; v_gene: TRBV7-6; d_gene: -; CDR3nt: TGTGCCAGCAGCTTAACATTTGGCAGGGACATGTTAAGCAATCAGCCCCAGCATTTT; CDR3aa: CASSLTFGRDMLSNQPQHF
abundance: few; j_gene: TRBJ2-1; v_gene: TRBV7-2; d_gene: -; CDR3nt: TGTGCCAGCAGGTCAGAAGGAGGTAATGAGCAGTTCTTC; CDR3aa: CASRSEGGNEQFF
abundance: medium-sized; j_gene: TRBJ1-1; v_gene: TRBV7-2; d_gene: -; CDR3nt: TGTGCCAGCAGCTTCTCCAGTGAAGCTTTCTTT; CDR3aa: CASSFSSEAFF
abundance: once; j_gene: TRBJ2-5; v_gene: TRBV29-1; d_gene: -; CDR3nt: TGCAGCGTTGGTGAGTCCCACCAAGAGACCCAGTACTTC; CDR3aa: CSVGESHQETQYF
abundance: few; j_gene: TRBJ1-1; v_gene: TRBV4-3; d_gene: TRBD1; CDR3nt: TGCGCCAGCAGAACAGGGGAGGGGGCTGAAGCTTTCTTT; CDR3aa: CASRTGEGAEAFF
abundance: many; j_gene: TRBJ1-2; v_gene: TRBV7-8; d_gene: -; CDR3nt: TGTGCCAGCAGCTTTGGACAGCCTCTCGGCTACACCTTC; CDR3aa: CASSFGQPLGYTF
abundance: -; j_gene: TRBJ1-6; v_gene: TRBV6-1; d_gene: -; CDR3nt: TGTGCCAGCAGTGAACTAAATGGTTCACCCCTCCACTTT; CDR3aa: CASSELNGSPLHF
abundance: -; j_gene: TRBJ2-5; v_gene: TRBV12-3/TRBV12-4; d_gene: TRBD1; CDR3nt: TGTGCCAGCAGTACCGCTCGGGACAGCCAAGAGACCCAGTACTTC; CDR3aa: CASSTARDSQETQYF
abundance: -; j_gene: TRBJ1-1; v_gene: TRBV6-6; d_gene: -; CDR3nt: TGTGCCAGCAGTTCGGGTGGGGGAGTTACTGAAGCTTTCTTT; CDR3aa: CASSSGGGVTEAFF
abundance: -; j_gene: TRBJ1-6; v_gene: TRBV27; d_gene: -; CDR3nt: TGTGCCAGCAGTTCAACCTGGGGGTATAATTCACCCCTCCACTTT; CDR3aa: CASSSTWGYNSPLHF
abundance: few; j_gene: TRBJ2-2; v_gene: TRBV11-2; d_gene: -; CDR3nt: TGTGCCAGCAGCCCACAGGGGAACACCGGGGAGCTGTTTTTT; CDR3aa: CASSPQGNTGELFF